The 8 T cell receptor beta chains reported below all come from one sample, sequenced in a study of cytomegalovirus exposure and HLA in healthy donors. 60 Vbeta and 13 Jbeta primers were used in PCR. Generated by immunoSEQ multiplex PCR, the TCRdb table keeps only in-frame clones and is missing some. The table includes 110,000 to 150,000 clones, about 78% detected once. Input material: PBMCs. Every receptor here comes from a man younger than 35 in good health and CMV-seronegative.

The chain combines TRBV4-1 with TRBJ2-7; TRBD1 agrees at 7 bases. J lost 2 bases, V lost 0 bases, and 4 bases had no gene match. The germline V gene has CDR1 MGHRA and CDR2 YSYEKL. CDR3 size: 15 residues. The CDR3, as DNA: TGCGCCAGCAGCCAAGAGCCTCAGGGGGCCTACGAGCAGTACTTC. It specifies CASSQEPQGAYEQYF.

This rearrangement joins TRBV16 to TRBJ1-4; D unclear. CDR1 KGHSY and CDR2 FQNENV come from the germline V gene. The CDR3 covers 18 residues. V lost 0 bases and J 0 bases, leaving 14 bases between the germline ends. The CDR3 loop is CASSQSPGSGATNEKLFF. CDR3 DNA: TGTGCCAGCAGCCAATCGCCGGGCAGCGGGGCAACTAATGAAAAACTGTTTTTT.

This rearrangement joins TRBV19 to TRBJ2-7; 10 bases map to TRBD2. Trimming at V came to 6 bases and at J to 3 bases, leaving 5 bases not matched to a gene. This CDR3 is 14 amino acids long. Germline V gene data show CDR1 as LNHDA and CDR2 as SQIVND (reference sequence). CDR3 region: CASSLAGGRYEQYF. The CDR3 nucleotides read TGTGCCAGTAGCTTAGCGGGAGGCCGCTACGAGCAGTACTTC.

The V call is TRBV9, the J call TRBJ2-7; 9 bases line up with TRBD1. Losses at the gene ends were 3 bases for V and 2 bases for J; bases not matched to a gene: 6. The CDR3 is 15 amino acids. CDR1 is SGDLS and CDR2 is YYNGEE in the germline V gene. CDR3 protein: CASSEGQGETYEQYF. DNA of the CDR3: TGTGCCAGCAGCGAGGGACAGGGTGAAACCTACGAGCAGTACTTC.

CDR3: CASSLGQGGNEKLFF. In DNA form, the CDR3 reads TGTGCCAGCAGCTTAGGGCAAGGAGGGAATGAAAAACTGTTTTTT. The J gene is TRBJ1-4, the V gene TRBV7-6; no clear D gene. The germline V and J ends were trimmed by 1 base and 5 bases, with 11 bases remaining between them. CDR1 and CDR2 from the germline V gene are SGHVS and FNYEAQ. CDR3 length equals 15 residues.

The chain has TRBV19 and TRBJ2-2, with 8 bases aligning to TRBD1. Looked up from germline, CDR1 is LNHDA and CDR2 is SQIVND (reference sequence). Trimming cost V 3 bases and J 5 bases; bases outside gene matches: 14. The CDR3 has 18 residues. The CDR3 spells CASSIPPSGRGLTGELFF. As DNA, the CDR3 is TGTGCCAGTAGTATTCCGCCCTCGGGCAGGGGGCTTACCGGGGAGCTGTTTTTT.

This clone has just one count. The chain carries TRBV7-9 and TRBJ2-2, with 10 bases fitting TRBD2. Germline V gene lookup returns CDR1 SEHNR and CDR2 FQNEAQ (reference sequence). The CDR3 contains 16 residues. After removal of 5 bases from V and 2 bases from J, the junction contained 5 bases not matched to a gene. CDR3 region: CASSPSGSLNTGELFF. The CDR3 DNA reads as TGTGCCAGCAGCCCTAGCGGGAGTCTTAACACCGGGGAGCTGTTTTTT. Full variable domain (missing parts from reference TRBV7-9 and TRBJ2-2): DTGVSQNPRHKITKRGQNVTFRCDPISEHNRLYWYRQTLGQGPEFLTYFQNEAQLEKSRLLSDRFSAERPKGSFSTLEIQRTEQGDSAMYLCASSPSGSLNTGELFFGEGSRLTVL.

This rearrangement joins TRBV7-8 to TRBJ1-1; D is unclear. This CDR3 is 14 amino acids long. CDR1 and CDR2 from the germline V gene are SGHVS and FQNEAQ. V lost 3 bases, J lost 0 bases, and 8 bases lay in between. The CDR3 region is CASSFIGVNTEAFF. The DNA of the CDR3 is TGTGCCAGCAGCTTCATCGGGGTGAACACTGAAGCTTTCTTT.